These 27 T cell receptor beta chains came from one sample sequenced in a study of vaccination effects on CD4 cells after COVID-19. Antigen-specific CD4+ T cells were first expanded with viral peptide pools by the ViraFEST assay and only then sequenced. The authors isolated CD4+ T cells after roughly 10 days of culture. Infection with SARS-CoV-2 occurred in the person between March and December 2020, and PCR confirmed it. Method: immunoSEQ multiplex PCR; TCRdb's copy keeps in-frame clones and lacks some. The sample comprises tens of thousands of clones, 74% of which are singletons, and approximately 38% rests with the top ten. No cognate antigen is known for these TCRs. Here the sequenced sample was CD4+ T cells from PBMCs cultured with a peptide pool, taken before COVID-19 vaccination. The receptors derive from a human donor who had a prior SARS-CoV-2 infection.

CDR3 sequence (DNA): TGTGCCAGCAGACCAAGCACAGGGGGCAATCAGCCCCAGCATTTT. This encodes CASRPSTGGNQPQHF. This sequence joins TRBV27 and TRBJ1-5, with 7 bases that match TRBD1. Trimming cost V 6 bases and J 2 bases; bases outside gene matches: 7. The CDR3 contains 15 residues. The V gene's germline CDR1 is MNHEY and CDR2 SMNVEV (reference sequence).

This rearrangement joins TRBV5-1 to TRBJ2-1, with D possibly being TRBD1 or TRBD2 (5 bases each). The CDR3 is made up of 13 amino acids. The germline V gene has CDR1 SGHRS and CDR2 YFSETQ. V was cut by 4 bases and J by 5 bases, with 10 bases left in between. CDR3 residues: CASSLGTDNEQFF. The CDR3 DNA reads TGCGCCAGCAGCCTCGGGACGGACAATGAGCAGTTCTTC.

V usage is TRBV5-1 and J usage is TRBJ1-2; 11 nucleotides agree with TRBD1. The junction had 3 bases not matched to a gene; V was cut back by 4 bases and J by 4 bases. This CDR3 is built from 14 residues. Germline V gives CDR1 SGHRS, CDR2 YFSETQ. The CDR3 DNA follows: TGCGCCAGCAGCACCGGACAGGGGGCCTATGGCTACACCTTC. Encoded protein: CASSTGQGAYGYTF.

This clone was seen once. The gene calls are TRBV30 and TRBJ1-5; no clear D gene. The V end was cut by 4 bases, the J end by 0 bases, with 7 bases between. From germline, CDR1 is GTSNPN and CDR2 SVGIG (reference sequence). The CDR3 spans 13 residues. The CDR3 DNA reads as TGTGCCTGGACGCGGAGTAGCAATCAGCCCCAGCATTTT. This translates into CAWTRSSNQPQHF.

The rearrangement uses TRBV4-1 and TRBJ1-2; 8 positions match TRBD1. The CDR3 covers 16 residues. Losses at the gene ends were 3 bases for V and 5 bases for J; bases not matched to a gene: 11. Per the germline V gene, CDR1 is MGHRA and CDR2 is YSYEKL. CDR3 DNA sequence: TGCGCCAGCAGCCAGGACCAGGGGGCGCAAGAATATGGCTACACCTTC. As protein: CASSQDQGAQEYGYTF.

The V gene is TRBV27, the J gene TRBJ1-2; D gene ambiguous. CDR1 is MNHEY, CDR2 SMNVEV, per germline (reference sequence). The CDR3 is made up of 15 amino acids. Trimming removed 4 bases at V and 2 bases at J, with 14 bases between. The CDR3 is CASSYKAIANYGYTF. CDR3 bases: TGTGCCAGCAGTTACAAGGCGATAGCCAACTATGGCTACACCTTC.

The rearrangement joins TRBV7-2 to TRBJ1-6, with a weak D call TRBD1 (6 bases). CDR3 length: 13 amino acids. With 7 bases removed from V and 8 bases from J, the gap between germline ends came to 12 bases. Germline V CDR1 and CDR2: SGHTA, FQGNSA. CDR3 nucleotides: TGTGCCAGCAAGGGGGGGCCCGATTCACCCCTCCACTTT. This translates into CASKGGPDSPLHF.

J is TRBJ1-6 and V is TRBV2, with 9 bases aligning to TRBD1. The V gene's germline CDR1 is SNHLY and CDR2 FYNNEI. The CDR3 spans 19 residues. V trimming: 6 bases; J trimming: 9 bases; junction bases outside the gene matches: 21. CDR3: CASRRSLRDREQGRSPLHF. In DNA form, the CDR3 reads TGTGCCAGCAGGCGATCACTCCGGGACAGGGAACAGGGGCGTTCACCCCTCCACTTT.

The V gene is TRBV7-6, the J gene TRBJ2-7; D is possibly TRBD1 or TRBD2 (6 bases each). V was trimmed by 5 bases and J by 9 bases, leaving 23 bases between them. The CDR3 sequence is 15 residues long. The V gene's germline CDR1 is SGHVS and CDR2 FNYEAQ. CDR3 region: CASSGAGHGNDPQYF. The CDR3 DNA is TGTGCCAGCAGCGGCGCGGGACACGGGAATGATCCGCAGTACTTC.

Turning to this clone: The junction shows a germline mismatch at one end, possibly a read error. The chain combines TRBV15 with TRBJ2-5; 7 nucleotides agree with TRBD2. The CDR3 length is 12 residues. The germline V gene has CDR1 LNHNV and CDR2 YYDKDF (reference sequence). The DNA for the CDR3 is TGTGCCACCCGCAGGGAGGGGGAGACCCAGTACTTC. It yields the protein CATRREGETQYF.

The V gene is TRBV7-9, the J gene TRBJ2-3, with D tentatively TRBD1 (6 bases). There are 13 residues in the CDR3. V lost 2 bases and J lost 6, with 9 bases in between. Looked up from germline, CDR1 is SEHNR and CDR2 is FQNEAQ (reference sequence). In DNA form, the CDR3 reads TGTGCCAGCAGCTTAACAGGGTTGGATACGCAGTATTTT. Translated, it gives CASSLTGLDTQYF.

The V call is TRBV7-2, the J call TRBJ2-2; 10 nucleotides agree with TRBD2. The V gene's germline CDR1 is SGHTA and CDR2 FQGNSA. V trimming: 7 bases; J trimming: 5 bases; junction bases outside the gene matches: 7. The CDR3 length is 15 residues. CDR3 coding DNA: TGTGCCAGCACCCTAGCGGGGGTATGGACCGGGGAGCTGTTTTTT. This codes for CASTLAGVWTGELFF.

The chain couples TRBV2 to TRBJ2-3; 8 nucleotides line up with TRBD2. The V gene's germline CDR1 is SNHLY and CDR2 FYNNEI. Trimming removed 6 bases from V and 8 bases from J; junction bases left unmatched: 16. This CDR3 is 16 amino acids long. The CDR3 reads CASRELTSVGLGTQYF. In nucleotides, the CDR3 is TGTGCCAGCAGGGAACTGACTAGCGTGGGCCTCGGTACGCAGTATTTT.

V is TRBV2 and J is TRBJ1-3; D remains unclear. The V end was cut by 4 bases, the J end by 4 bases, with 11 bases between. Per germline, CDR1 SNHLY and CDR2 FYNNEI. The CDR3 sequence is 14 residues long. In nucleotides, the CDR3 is TGTGCCAGCAGTGCAGCCTGGGCCGGAAACACCATATATTTT. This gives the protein CASSAAWAGNTIYF. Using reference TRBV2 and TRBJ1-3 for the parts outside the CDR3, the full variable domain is EPEVTQTPSHQVTQMGQEVILRCVPISNHLYFYWYRQILGQKVEFLVSFYNNEISEKSEIFDDQFSVERPDGSNFTLKIRSTKLEDSAMYFCASSAAWAGNTIYFGEGSWLTVV.

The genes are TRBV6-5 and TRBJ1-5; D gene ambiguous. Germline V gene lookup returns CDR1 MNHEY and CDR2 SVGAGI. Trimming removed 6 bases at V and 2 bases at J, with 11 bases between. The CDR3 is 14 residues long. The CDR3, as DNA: TGTGCCAGCAGGACCCGCGTGGGCAATCAGCCCCAGCATTTT. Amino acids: CASRTRVGNQPQHF.

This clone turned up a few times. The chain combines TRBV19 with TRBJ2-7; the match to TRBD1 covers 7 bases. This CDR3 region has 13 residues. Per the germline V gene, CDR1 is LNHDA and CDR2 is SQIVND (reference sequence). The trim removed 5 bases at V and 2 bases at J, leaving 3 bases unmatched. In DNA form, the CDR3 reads TGTGCCAGTAGTCTGGACAGGACCTACGAGCAGTACTTC. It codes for CASSLDRTYEQYF.

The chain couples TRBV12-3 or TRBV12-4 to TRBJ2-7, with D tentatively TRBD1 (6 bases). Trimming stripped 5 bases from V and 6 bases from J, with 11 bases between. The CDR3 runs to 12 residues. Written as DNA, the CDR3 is TGTGCCAGCAGTCGGACAGTGGGCGAGCAGTACTTC. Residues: CASSRTVGEQYF.

The CDR3 reads CASSLGTANSYNEQFF. CDR3 coding DNA: TGTGCCAGCAGCTTAGGTACGGCAAACTCCTACAATGAGCAGTTCTTC. V usage is TRBV7-9 and J usage is TRBJ2-1; D not resolved. CDR3 length equals 16 residues. The germline V gene encodes CDR1 SEHNR and CDR2 FQNEAQ (reference sequence). Deletions cut 1 base from V and 0 bases from J, with 10 bases between. Filled out from reference TRBV7-9 and TRBJ2-1, the complete variable domain reads DTGVSQNPRHKITKRGQNVTFRCDPISEHNRLYWYRQTLGQGPEFLTYFQNEAQLEKSRLLSDRFSAERPKGSFSTLEIQRTEQGDSAMYLCASSLGTANSYNEQFFGPGTRLTVL.

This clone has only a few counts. The CDR3 bases are TGTGCCAGCAGCTCCATTTACAGGGGGGGGTTCACTGAAGCTTTCTTT. Translation: CASSSIYRGGFTEAFF. The gene calls are TRBV7-8 and TRBJ1-1; 8 bases are shared with TRBD1. This CDR3 region has 16 residues. Germline CDR1 reads SGHVS; CDR2 reads FQNEAQ. V lost 4 bases to trimming and J lost 4 bases; unmatched junction nucleotides: 11. Based on the CDR3 plus reference TRBV7-8 and TRBJ1-1, the full variable domain is GAGVSQSPRYKVAKRGQDVALRCDPISGHVSLFWYQQALGQGPEFLTYFQNEAQLDKSGLPSDRFFAERPEGSVSTLKIQRTQQEDSAVYLCASSSIYRGGFTEAFFGQGTRLTVV.

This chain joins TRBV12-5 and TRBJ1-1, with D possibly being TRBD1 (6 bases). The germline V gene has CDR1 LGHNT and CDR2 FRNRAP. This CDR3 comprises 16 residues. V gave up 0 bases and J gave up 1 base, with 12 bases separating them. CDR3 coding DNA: TGTGCTAGTGGTTTGGTAATCGACAGGCGGAACACTGAAGCTTTCTTT. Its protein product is CASGLVIDRRNTEAFF.

The CDR3 DNA reads as TGCGCCAGCACCCCTAGCGGGAGGGTGTCAGAGACCCAGTACTTC. It yields the protein CASTPSGRVSETQYF. This chain connects TRBV5-1 to TRBJ2-5; 12 nucleotides match TRBD2. The junction had 7 bases not matched to a gene; V was cut back by 6 bases and J by 4 bases. Germline V CDR1 and CDR2: SGHRS, YFSETQ. The CDR3 length is 15 residues.

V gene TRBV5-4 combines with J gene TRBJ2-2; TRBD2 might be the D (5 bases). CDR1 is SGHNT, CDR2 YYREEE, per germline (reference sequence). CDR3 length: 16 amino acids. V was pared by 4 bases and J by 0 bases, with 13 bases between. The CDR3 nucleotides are TGTGCCAGCAGCCCCCTGAGGGTAACGAACACCGGGGAGCTGTTTTTT. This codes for CASSPLRVTNTGELFF.

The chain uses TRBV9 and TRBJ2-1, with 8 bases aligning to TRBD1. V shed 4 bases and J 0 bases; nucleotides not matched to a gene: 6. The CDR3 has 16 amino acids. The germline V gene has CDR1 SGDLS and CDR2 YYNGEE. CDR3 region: CASSPRTGTSYNEQFF. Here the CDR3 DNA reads TGTGCCAGCAGCCCCCGGACAGGGACCTCCTACAATGAGCAGTTCTTC.

This CDR3 reads CASSLLGESQETQYF. The CDR3 nucleotides read TGTGCCAGCAGCCTTTTGGGAGAGTCCCAAGAGACCCAGTACTTC. The chain couples TRBV5-8 to TRBJ2-5, with D tentatively TRBD2 (5 bases). Trimming took 4 bases from V and 1 from J, leaving 14 bases between them. Germline V gene lookup returns CDR1 SGHTS and CDR2 YDEGEE. The CDR3 extends over 15 amino acids.

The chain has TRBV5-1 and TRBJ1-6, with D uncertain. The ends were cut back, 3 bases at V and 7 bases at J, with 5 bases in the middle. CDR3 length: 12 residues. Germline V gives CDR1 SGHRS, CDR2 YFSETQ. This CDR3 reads CASSSGNSPLHF. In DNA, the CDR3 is TGCGCCAGCAGCTCGGGGAATTCACCCCTCCACTTT.

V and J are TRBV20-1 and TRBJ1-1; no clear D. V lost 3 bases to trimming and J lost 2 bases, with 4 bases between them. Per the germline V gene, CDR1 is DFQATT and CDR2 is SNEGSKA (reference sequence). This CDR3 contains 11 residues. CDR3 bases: TGCAGTGCTAGTCTCAACACTGAAGCTTTCTTT. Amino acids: CSASLNTEAFF.

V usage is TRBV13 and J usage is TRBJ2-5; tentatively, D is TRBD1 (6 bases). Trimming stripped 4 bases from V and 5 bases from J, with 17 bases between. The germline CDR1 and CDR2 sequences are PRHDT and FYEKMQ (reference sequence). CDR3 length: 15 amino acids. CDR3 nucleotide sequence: TGTGCCAGCAGCTCCCACAGGGCTCAGGGGGAGACCCAGTACTTC. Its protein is CASSSHRAQGETQYF.